Shown below are 26 T cell receptor beta chains from a single sample sequenced in a study of blood T cell repertoires in COVID-19. Sequencing used immunoSEQ multiplex PCR; TCRdb keeps in-frame clones, though not all of them. This sample yields about 210,000 clones, of which roughly 78% are seen a single time; approximately 12% belongs to the top ten. The sample was peripheral blood. Source of these receptors: a woman aged 40 to 50 with acute or convalescent COVID-19.

V gene TRBV10-2 combines with J gene TRBJ2-1; 8 bases fit TRBD2. The CDR3 sequence is 19 residues long. CDR1 and CDR2 (germline): WSHSY, SAAADI. With V trimmed by 2 bases and J by 8 bases, 20 bases remained unmatched. The CDR3 DNA follows: TGCGCCAGCAGTGAGACGTACCTGGGTAGCGGGATCTCAAACGATGAGCAGTTCTTC. It translates to CASSETYLGSGISNDEQFF.

The V and J genes are TRBV5-6 and TRBJ1-2; the D is unclear. The V and J ends lost 5 bases and 5 bases respectively, with 13 bases between them. Germline V gene sequence: CDR1 SGHDT, CDR2 YYEEEE. The CDR3 has 13 amino acids. DNA of the CDR3: TGTGCCAGCAGTTCCTTCGCGGTATATGGCTACACCTTC. Protein: CASSSFAVYGYTF.

The rearrangement links TRBV6-2 or TRBV6-3 to TRBJ2-4; 9 nucleotides agree with TRBD2. Looked up from germline, CDR1 is MNHEY and CDR2 is SVGEGT. The J segment lost 7 bases and the V segment lost 2 bases, leaving 12 bases of the junction unmatched. The CDR3 totals 17 residues. The CDR3 region has the DNA TGTGCCAGCAGTTACAAGGCGGGGGGGCCGATCGTGAACATTCAGTACTTC. This gives the protein CASSYKAGGPIVNIQYF.

The chain is built from TRBV19 and TRBJ2-1; D is perhaps TRBD2 (6 bases). The V end lost 6 bases, the J end lost 4 bases, and 7 bases lay between the germline ends. Per the germline V gene, CDR1 is LNHDA and CDR2 is SQIVND (reference sequence). The CDR3 length is 12 residues. The CDR3 nucleotides are TGTGCCAGTAGGGGGGGTTACAATGAGCAGTTCTTC. Its translation is CASRGGYNEQFF.

This clone occurred a few times. In nucleotides, the CDR3 is TGTGCCAGCAGACAACAGGGGAGGAACTATGGCTACACCTTC. It specifies CASRQQGRNYGYTF. V usage is TRBV27 and J usage is TRBJ1-2; TRBD1 agrees at 7 bases. With V trimmed by 6 bases and J by 2 bases, 6 bases remained unmatched. This CDR3 spans 14 amino acids. Looked up from germline, CDR1 is MNHEY and CDR2 is SMNVEV (reference sequence).

This sequence joins TRBV15 and TRBJ2-3, with 11 nucleotides matching TRBD1. Germline CDR1 is LNHNV and CDR2 is YYDKDF (reference sequence). V shed 4 bases and J 5 bases; nucleotides not matched to a gene: 5. The CDR3 runs 15 residues. CDR3 in amino acids: CATSTGTGGGDTQYF. The DNA of the CDR3 is TGTGCCACCAGCACAGGGACAGGGGGTGGAGATACGCAGTATTTT.

The chain combines TRBV7-6 with TRBJ1-1; D perhaps matches TRBD1 (5 bases). Looked up from germline, CDR1 is SGHVS and CDR2 is FNYEAQ. The CDR3 spans 13 residues. The V gene lost 0 bases and the J gene lost 3 bases, with 5 bases spanning the gap. CDR3 amino acids: CASSLAGDTEAFF. The CDR3 nucleotides read TGTGCCAGCAGCTTAGCAGGGGACACTGAAGCTTTCTTT.

This clone was detected only once. The chain couples TRBV6-5 to TRBJ2-2, with unresolved D. Germline CDR1 reads MNHEY; CDR2 reads SVGAGI. V gave up 2 bases and J gave up 3 bases, with 7 bases separating them. CDR3 length: 14 residues. The CDR3, as DNA: TGTGCCAGCAGTTACAACAGAGACACCGGGGAGCTGTTTTTT. Its translation is CASSYNRDTGELFF.

This clone appeared once. This chain's CDR3 is CASSPRALAGGNEQFF. DNA for the CDR3: TGTGCCAGCAGCCCTCGGGCACTAGCGGGGGGGAATGAGCAGTTCTTC. The V and J genes are TRBV3-1 (or the pseudogene TRBV3-2) and TRBJ2-1; 13 bases are shared with TRBD2. Germline V gives CDR1 LGHDT, CDR2 YNNKEL (reference sequence). The CDR3 spans 16 residues. V dropped 4 bases and J dropped 7; count of bases not matched to a gene: 7.

The V and J genes are TRBV19 and TRBJ1-1; 8 nucleotides agree with TRBD1. Germline V gene data show CDR1 as LNHDA and CDR2 as SQIVND (reference sequence). The CDR3 sequence is 14 residues long. The trim removed 5 bases at V and 10 bases at J, leaving 12 bases unmatched. The CDR3 coding sequence is TGTGCCAGTAGTCCTCTCGGGACAGGATACGGAGCTTTCTTT. As protein: CASSPLGTGYGAFF.

V gene TRBV19 combines with J gene TRBJ2-1, with 9 bases that match TRBD1. The germline gives CDR1 LNHDA, CDR2 SQIVND (reference sequence). The CDR3 is made up of 15 amino acids. Trimming removed 4 bases from V and 5 bases from J; junction bases left unmatched: 6. CDR3 in amino acids: CASSRGQGGDNEQFF. Written as DNA, the CDR3 is TGTGCCAGTAGTAGGGGACAGGGTGGGGACAATGAGCAGTTCTTC.

This chain connects TRBV28 to TRBJ1-5; the D gene is possibly TRBD1 (6 bases). Trimming removed 2 bases from V and 7 bases from J, with 12 bases in between. Germline V lookup: CDR1 MDHEN, CDR2 SYDVKM. The CDR3 runs 14 residues. CDR3 sequence reads: CASSLRGIGQPQHF. Written as DNA, the CDR3 is TGTGCCAGCAGTTTAAGGGGGATCGGGCAGCCCCAGCATTTT.

V usage is TRBV19 and J usage is TRBJ2-5; weak D call: TRBD2 (7 bases). From germline, CDR1 is LNHDA and CDR2 SQIVND (reference sequence). V dropped 10 bases and J dropped 4 bases, with 19 bases sitting between them. The CDR3 sequence is 14 residues long. CDR3 coding DNA: TGTGCCACCAAAGGGGGAGGGCCAGGAGAGACCCAGTACTTC. As protein: CATKGGGPGETQYF.

This chain joins TRBV6-5 and TRBJ1-2; D is ambiguous. Germline CDR1 and CDR2: MNHEY and SVGAGI. CDR3 size: 12 residues. Deletions cut 11 bases from V and 2 bases from J, with 12 bases between. CDR3 residues: CAGGETNYGYTF. CDR3 coding DNA: TGTGCCGGCGGAGAAACCAACTATGGCTACACCTTC.

Only one count was recorded for this clone. The gene calls are TRBV5-1 and TRBJ1-1; a possible D gene is TRBD1 (6 bases). This CDR3 comprises 14 residues. The germline CDR1 and CDR2 sequences are SGHRS and YFSETQ. Trimming cost V 7 bases and J 7 bases, with 20 bases left between them. CDR3 protein: CASGVSGGSGEAFF. In DNA form, the CDR3 reads TGCGCCAGCGGGGTGTCGGGGGGCAGCGGTGAAGCTTTCTTT.

V usage is TRBV4-2 and J usage is TRBJ1-6; possibly TRBD1 for D (6 bases). The germline CDR1 and CDR2 sequences are LGHNA and YNFKEQ. The CDR3 loop spans 17 amino acids. V lost 1 base and J lost 5, with 15 bases in between. CDR3 nucleotides: TGTGCCAGCAGCCAAGCAAGACAGGCCCTCCATAATTCACCCCTCCACTTT. It encodes CASSQARQALHNSPLHF.

V usage is TRBV5-5 and J usage is TRBJ1-2; 7 positions match TRBD1. The CDR3 contains 14 residues. Per germline, CDR1 SGHKS and CDR2 YYEKEE (reference sequence). J gave up 4 bases and V 0 bases, and 3 bases lay outside the gene matches. This CDR3 reads CASSLVQGRYGYTF. DNA for the CDR3: TGTGCCAGCAGCTTGGTACAGGGGCGCTATGGCTACACCTTC.

CDR3 DNA sequence: TGCAGCTCGACAGGGGTCGACTACGAGCAGTACTTC. Its protein is CSSTGVDYEQYF. This chain connects TRBV29-1 to TRBJ2-7; 8 bases are shared with TRBD1. V shed 8 bases, J shed 3 bases, and the junction held 6 bases outside the gene matches. This CDR3 comprises 12 residues. Germline loops: CDR1 SQVTM, CDR2 ANQGSEA.

Only one count was recorded for this clone. The chain is built from TRBV4-3 and TRBJ1-2; the match to TRBD1 covers 10 bases. CDR1 is LGHNA and CDR2 is YSLEER in the germline V gene. This CDR3 contains 15 residues. The junction had 7 bases not matched to a gene; V was cut back by 1 base and J by 8 bases. The CDR3 loop reads CASSQVGTGDGGYTF. CDR3 DNA: TGCGCCAGCAGCCAAGTTGGGACAGGGGATGGAGGCTACACCTTC.

The CDR3 nucleotides read TGTGCCAGCAGCTTATCGCGGACCCGAGGGGAGCAGTACTTC. This gives the protein CASSLSRTRGEQYF. The chain combines TRBV11-2 with TRBJ2-7; tentatively, D is TRBD2 (5 bases). Trimming removed 2 bases at V and 7 bases at J, with 15 bases between. The CDR3 extends over 14 amino acids. Looked up from germline, CDR1 is SGHAT and CDR2 is FQNNGV.

Only a few counts were recorded for this clone. The rearrangement joins TRBV7-2 to TRBJ2-1, with TRBD1 matching over 8 bases. With 5 bases clipped from V and 8 bases from J, the junction kept 11 bases outside the gene matches. This CDR3 is built from 15 residues. Germline CDR1 SGHTA, CDR2 FQGNSA. CDR3 in DNA: TGTGCCAGCAGCCCGGCTAGTGGACAGGGCCATGAGCAGTTCTTC. Its protein product is CASSPASGQGHEQFF. Combining the CDR3 with reference TRBV7-2 and TRBJ2-1 gives the whole variable domain GAGVSQSPSNKVTEKGKDVELRCDPISGHTALYWYRQSLGQGLEFLIYFQGNSAPDKSGLPSDRFSAERTGGSVSTLTIQRTQQEDSAVYLCASSPASGQGHEQFFGPGTRLTVL.

V is TRBV11-3 and J is TRBJ1-6; the D is unclear. The V gene lost 4 bases and the J gene lost 5 bases, with 18 bases spanning the gap. The CDR3 length is 17 residues. Germline V gives CDR1 SGHNT, CDR2 YENEEA. DNA of the CDR3: TGTGCCAGCAGCTCCCAACATGAGTGGGAGAATAATTCACCCCTCCACTTT. Its translation is CASSSQHEWENNSPLHF.

This clone was counted a few times. The chain joins TRBV28 to TRBJ1-2, with D maybe TRBD1 (5 bases). CDR3 length: 13 residues. V was cut by 8 bases and J by 4 bases, with 14 bases left in between. Germline V gene data show CDR1 as MDHEN and CDR2 as SYDVKM. CDR3 nucleotide sequence: TGTGCCAGCCAGGCCGGGGGGAGCTATGGCTACACCTTC. Its translation is CASQAGGSYGYTF.

V gene TRBV5-1 combines with J gene TRBJ2-2; 8 bases are shared with TRBD1. Looked up from germline, CDR1 is SGHRS and CDR2 is YFSETQ. The CDR3 has 15 amino acids. V lost 6 bases, J lost 0 bases, and 4 bases stayed unmatched. In DNA form, the CDR3 reads TGCGCCAGCACCCCAGGGGGCGCGAACACCGGGGAGCTGTTTTTT. Translating it yields CASTPGGANTGELFF.

The chain couples TRBV9 to TRBJ2-1; 13 bases align to TRBD2. Germline V gene sequence: CDR1 SGDLS, CDR2 YYNGEE. The CDR3 length is 16 residues. V shed 1 base, J shed 8 bases, and the junction held 6 bases outside the gene matches. The CDR3 sequence is CASSVQSGLAGDEQFF. CDR3 in DNA: TGTGCCAGCAGCGTACAATCAGGACTAGCGGGGGATGAGCAGTTCTTC.

The chain uses TRBV11-2 and TRBJ2-1; weak D call: TRBD1 (6 bases). V lost 4 bases and J lost 7, with 23 bases in between. CDR3 length: 17 residues. From germline, CDR1 is SGHAT and CDR2 FQNNGV. CDR3 DNA: TGTGCCAGCAGCTCATGGGGACATCAGCTCGAAAGGAATGAGCAGTTCTTC. The encoded protein is CASSSWGHQLERNEQFF.